This paragraph reports one T cell receptor (beta chain). Per the authors' pipeline: How many nucleated cells were present was estimated from reference gene primer amplification. TCRdb's copy holds only in-frame clones and misses some; the assay was immunoSEQ multiplex PCR. From that table come the V and J calls and clone size; the DNA was used to work out D and trimming. The sample lists tens of thousands of clones, about 87% occurring once. The source of the sample is a study of blood T cell repertoires in COVID-19. Background on the study: From the United States, Italy and Spain came samples of acute and convalescent COVID-19. PBMCs, B-cell-depleted T cells, or T cells were the source of the cDNA or gDNA that made up the material.

The germline CDR1 and CDR2 sequences are SGHVS and FQNEAQ. CDR3 length: 15 residues. V trimming: 1 base; J trimming: 6 bases; junction bases outside the gene matches: 3. Sequenced material: peripheral blood. The rearrangement joins TRBV7-8 to TRBJ2-1; 10 positions agree with TRBD2. The TCR originated in a woman aged 45-65 years with acute or convalescent COVID-19. CDR3 loop: CASSLVAGGSNEQFF. The CDR3 DNA is TGTGCCAGCAGCTTAGTAGCGGGAGGATCCAATGAGCAGTTCTTC.